The sequence of this T cell receptor beta chain was determined in a study of post-analysis software for immune sequencing data. On the study more broadly: Several disease courses (relapsing-remitting, secondary progressive and progressive-relapsing) of multiple sclerosis were included.

Worth noting for this clonotype: Antigen specificity is unknown.

Unique-molecular-identifier-tagged TCR beta cDNA libraries were used. Once about 0.95 to 10 million T cells were used, hundreds of thousands of cDNA molecules resulted. TCRdb reprocessed the PCR reads via MiXCR and lists one record per CDR3 protein. The table lists hundreds of thousands of distinct CDR3 sequences, 59% of them singletons. Study outcomes and limitations: Multiple sclerosis patients had significantly lower normalized Chao1 diversity than controls. By F measure, strong co-clustering occurred among samples prepared in the same batch.

The sample taken for sequencing was blood. This TCR came from a girl aged 2 to 10 with multiple sclerosis.

CDR3 protein: CASSERTHEQYF. The CDR3 DNA reads as TGCGCCAGCAGTGAGAGGACTCACGAGCAGTACTTC. The chain employs TRBV10-2 and TRBJ2-5; possibly TRBD2 for D (5 bases). TRBJ2-7 explains the end of the DNA better; the J call may be wrong. Germline CDR1 reads WSHSY; CDR2 reads SAAADI. The CDR3 runs 12 residues.